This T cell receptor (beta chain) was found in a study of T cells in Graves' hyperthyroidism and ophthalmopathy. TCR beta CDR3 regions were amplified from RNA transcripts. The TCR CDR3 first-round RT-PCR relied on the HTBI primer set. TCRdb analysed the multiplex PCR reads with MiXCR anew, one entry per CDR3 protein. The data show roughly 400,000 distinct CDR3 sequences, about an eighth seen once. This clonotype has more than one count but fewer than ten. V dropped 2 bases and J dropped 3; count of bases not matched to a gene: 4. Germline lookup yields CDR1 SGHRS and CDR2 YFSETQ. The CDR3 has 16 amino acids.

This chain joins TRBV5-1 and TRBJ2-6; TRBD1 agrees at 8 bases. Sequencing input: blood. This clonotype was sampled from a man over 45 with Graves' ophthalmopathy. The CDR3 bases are TGCGCCAGCAGCTTAACAGGGGGTATTGGGGCCAACGTCCTGACTTTC. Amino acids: CASSLTGGIGANVLTF.